This paragraph reports one T cell receptor beta chain. These data are taken from a study of radiotherapy plus CTLA-4 blockade in lung cancer. Sequencing was performed with immunoSEQ multiplex PCR; in TCRdb, only in-frame clones are kept and a portion is missing. The table has roughly 97,000 clones, around 74% seen once; the top ten hold around 2.8%. J was trimmed by 1 base and V by 5 bases; bases with no gene match: 4. Germline lookup yields CDR1 SGHNT and CDR2 YENEEA. The length of the CDR3 is 14 residues. This receptor was taken from a human donor with non-small cell lung cancer who had a partial response to radiotherapy plus ipilimumab. Some clones in this sample may be carry-over from other donors' samples. This chain links TRBV11-3 with TRBJ1-1; 7 nucleotides match TRBD1. The sequencing here drew on peripheral blood, taken from a patient treated with radiotherapy plus ipilimumab. The DNA for the CDR3 is TGTGCCAGCAGCCTACAGGGGACGAACACTGAAGCTTTCTTT. Protein: CASSLQGTNTEAFF.